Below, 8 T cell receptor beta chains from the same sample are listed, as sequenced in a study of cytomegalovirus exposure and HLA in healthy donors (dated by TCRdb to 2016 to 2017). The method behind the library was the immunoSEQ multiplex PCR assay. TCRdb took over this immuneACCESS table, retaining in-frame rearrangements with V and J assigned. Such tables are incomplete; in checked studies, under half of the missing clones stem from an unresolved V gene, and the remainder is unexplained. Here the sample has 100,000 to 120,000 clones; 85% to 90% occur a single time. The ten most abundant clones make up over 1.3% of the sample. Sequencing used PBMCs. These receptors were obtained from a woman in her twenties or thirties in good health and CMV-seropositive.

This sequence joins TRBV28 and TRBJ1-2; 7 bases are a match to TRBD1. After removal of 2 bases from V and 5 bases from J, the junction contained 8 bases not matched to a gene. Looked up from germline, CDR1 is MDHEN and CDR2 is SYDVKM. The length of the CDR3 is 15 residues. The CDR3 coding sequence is TGTGCCAGCAGTTTAGGGGGGACAGATCATTATGGCTACACCTTC. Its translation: CASSLGGTDHYGYTF.

CDR3 bases: TGTGCCAGCAGCCAATGGTGGCGGGAGGCGGATACGCAGTATTTT. Translating it yields CASSQWWREADTQYF. V gene TRBV4-2 combines with J gene TRBJ2-3; 8 bases line up with TRBD2. The CDR3 is 15 residues long. The germline V gene encodes CDR1 LGHNA and CDR2 YNFKEQ. After removal of 2 bases from V and 6 bases from J, the junction contained 7 bases not matched to a gene.

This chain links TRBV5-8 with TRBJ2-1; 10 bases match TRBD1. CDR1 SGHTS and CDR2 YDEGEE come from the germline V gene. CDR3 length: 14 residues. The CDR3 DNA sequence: TGTGTCTTCTCGGACAGGGGGTCGTACAATGAGCAGTTCTTC. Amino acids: CVFSDRGSYNEQFF.

The CDR3 region is CASSASTGGRSETQYF. CDR3 coding DNA: TGTGCCAGCAGTGCTTCGACAGGGGGCAGGTCGGAGACCCAGTACTTC. The genes are TRBV6-1 and TRBJ2-5, with 10 bases matching TRBD1. The CDR3 length is 16 residues. V lost 4 bases to trimming and J lost 5 bases; unmatched junction nucleotides: 10. Per the germline V gene, CDR1 is MNHNS and CDR2 is SASEGT.

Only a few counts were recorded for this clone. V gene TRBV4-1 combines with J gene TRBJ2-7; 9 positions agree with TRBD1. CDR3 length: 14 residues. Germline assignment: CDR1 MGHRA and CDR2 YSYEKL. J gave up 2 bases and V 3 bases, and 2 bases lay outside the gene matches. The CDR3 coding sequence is TGCGCCAGCAGCCACCGGGACAGGGCCTACGAGCAGTACTTC. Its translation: CASSHRDRAYEQYF.

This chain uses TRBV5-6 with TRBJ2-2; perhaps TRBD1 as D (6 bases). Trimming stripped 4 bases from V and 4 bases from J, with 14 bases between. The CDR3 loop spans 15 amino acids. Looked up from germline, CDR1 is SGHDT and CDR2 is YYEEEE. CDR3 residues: CASSVQGRVTGELFF. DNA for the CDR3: TGTGCCAGCAGCGTACAGGGTAGGGTCACCGGGGAGCTGTTTTTT.

DNA of the CDR3: TGTGCCAGCAGTGAAGTCGAGGGAGGGAACTACGAGCAGTACTTC. It encodes CASSEVEGGNYEQYF. The V call is TRBV6-1, the J call TRBJ2-7; 7 bases agree with TRBD2. CDR1 is MNHNS, CDR2 SASEGT, per germline. The CDR3 extends over 15 amino acids. V gave up 1 base and J gave up 3 bases; unmatched junction bases: 6.

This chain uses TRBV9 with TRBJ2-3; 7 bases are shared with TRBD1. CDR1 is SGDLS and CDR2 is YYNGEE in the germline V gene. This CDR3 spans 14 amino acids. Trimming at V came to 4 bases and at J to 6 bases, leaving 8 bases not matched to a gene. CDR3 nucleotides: TGTGCCAGCAGCCTGAGACAGGGCGGCGATACGCAGTATTTT. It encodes CASSLRQGGDTQYF.